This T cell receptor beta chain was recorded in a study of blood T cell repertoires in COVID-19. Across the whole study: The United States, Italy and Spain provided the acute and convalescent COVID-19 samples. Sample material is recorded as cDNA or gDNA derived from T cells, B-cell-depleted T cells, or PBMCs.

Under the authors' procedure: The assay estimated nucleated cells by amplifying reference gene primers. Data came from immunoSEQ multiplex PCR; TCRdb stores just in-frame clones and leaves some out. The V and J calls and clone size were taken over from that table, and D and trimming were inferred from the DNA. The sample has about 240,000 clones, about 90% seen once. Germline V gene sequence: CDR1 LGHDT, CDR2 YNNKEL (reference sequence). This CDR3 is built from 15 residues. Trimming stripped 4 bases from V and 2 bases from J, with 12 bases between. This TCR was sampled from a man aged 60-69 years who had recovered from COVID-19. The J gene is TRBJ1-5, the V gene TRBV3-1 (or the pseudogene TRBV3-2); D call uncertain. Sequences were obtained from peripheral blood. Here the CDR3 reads CASSRGGSGNQPQHF. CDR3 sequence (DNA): TGTGCCAGCAGCCGGGGAGGATCAGGCAATCAGCCCCAGCATTTT.